This T cell receptor beta chain stems from a study of shared clonotypes between healthy human individuals. The CDR3 has 14 amino acids. CDR1 SGHRS and CDR2 YFSETQ come from the germline V gene. The V and J ends lost 4 bases and 7 bases, in that order; junction bases with no gene match: 7. Using around 180 ng DNA, tens of thousands of T cell genomes, the sorted-subset replicate PCRs were run. TCRdb keeps only in-frame clones here, not all; method: immunoSEQ multiplex PCR. The sample has around 2.5 million clones; approximately 94% are singletons. The table lists this clone with a count of one. The chain joins TRBV5-1 to TRBJ2-2; TRBD1 matches 7 bases. The source material was naive CD4+ T cells from PBMCs. Subset indicated: CD45RA+ positively selected. The clonotype was recovered from a man aged 18 to 30 in good health. Some clones in this sample may be carry-over from other donors' samples. CDR3 nucleotides: TGCGCCAGCAGCCCTGACAGGGTGGGCGGGGAGCTGTTTTTT. The encoded protein is CASSPDRVGGELFF.